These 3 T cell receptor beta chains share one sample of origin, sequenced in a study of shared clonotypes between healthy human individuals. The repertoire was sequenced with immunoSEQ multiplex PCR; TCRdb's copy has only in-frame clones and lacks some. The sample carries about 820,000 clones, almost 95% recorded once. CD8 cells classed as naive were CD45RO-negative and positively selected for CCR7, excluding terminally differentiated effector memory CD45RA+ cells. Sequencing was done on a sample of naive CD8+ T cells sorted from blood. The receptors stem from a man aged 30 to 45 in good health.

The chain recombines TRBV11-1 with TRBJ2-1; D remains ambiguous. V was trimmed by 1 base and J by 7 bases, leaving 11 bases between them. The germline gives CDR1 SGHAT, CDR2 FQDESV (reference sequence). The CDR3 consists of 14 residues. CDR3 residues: CASSLVIGFNEQFF. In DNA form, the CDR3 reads TGTGCCAGCAGCTTAGTCATAGGTTTTAATGAGCAGTTCTTC.

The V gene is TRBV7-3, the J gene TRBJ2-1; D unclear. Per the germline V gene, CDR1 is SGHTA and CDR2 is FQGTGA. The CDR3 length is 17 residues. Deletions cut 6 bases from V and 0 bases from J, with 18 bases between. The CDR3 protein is CASSHKPTVSSYNEQFF. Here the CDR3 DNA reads TGTGCCAGCAGTCATAAACCAACAGTGAGCTCCTACAATGAGCAGTTCTTC.

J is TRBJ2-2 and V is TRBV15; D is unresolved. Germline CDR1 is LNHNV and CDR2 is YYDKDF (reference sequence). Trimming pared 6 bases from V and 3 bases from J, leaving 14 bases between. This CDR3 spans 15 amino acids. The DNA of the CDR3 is TGTGCCACCAGAGGACGTCCCGGCGACACCGGGGAGCTGTTTTTT. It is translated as CATRGRPGDTGELFF.